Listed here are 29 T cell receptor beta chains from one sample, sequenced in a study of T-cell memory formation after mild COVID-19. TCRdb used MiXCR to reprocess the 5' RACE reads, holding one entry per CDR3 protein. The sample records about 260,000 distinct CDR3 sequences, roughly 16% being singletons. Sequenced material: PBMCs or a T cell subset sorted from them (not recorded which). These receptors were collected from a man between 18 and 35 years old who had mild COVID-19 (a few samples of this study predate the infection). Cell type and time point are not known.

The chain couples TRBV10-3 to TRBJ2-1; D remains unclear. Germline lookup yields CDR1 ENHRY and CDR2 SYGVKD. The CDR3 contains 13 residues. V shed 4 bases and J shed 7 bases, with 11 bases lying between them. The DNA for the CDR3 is TGTGCCATCAGTGTTGACGGATTTAATGAGCAGTTCTTC. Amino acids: CAISVDGFNEQFF.

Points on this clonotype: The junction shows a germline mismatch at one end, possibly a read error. The CDR3 protein is CASSQSGGVNTHYF. In nucleotides, the CDR3 is TGTGCCAGCAGTCAGAGCGGGGGGGTTAATACGCATTATTTT. The genes are TRBV6-2 or TRBV6-3 and TRBJ2-3; TRBD2 agrees at 10 bases. CDR3 length equals 14 residues. Germline assignment: CDR1 MNHEY and CDR2 SVGEGT.

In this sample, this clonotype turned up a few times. CDR3: CASAGAGREQFF. CDR3 in DNA: TGTGCCAGCGCGGGGGCTGGACGGGAGCAGTTCTTC. The chain combines TRBV9 with TRBJ2-1; D may be TRBD2 (7 bases). Trimming took off 7 bases at V and 10 bases at J, with 15 bases between the two ends. Germline values: CDR1 SGDLS, CDR2 YYNGEE. The CDR3 sequence is 12 residues long.

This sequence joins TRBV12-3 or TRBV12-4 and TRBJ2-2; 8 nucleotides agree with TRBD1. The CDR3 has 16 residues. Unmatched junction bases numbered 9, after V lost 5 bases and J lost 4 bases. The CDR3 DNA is TGTGCCAGCAGTACCCCCTGGACAGGGATCACCGGGGAGCTGTTTTTT. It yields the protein CASSTPWTGITGELFF.

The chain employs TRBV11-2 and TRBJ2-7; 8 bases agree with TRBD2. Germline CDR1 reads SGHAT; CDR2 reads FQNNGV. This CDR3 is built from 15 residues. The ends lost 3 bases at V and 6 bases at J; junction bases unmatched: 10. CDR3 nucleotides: TGTGCCAGCAGCTTGGCTAGCGGGTCCTCTTCCGAGCAGTACTTC. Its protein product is CASSLASGSSSEQYF.

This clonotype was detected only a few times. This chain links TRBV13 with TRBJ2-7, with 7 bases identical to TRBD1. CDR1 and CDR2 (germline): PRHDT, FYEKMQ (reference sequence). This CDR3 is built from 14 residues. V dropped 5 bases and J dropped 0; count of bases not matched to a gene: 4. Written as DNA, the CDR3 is TGTGCCAGCAGCGGACGGGACAGCTCCTACGAGCAGTACGTC. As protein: CASSGRDSSYEQYV.

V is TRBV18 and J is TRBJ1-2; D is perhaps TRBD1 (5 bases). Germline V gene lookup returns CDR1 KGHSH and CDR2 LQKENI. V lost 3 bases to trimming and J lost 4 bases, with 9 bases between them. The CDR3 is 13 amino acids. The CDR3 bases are TGTGCCAGCTCACCCAGGGAGCTCTATGGCTACACCTTC. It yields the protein CASSPRELYGYTF.

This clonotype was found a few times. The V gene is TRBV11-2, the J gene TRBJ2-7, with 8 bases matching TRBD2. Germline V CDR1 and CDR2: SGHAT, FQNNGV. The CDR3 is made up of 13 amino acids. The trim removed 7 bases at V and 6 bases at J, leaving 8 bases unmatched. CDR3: CASNPGGPGEQYF. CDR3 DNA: TGTGCCAGCAACCCGGGGGGGCCAGGCGAGCAGTACTTC.

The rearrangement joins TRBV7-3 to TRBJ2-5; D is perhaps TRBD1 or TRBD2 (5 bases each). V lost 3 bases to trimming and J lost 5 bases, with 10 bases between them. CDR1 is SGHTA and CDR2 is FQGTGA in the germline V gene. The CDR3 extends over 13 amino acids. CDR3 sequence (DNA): TGTGCCAGCAGCTTGGGGACGGTGGAGACCCAGTACTTC. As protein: CASSLGTVETQYF.

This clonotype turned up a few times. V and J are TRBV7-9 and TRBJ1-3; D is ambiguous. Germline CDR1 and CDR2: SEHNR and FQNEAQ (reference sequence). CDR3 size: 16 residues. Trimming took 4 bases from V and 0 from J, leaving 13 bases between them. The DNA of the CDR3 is TGTGCCAGCAGCTCCCGGGAGAGCCTCTCTGGAAACACCATATATTTT. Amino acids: CASSSRESLSGNTIYF.

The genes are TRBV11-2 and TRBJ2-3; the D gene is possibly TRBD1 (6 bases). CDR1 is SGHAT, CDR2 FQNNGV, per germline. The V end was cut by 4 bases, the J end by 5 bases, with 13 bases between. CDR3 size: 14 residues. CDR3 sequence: CASSWNTGKDTQYF. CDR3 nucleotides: TGTGCCAGCAGCTGGAACACAGGGAAAGATACGCAGTATTTT.

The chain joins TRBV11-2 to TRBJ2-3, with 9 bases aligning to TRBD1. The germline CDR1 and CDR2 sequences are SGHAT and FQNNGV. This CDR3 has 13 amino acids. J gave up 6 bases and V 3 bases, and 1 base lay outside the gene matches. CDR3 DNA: TGTGCCAGCAGCTTCGGACAGGGGGATACGCAGTATTTT. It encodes CASSFGQGDTQYF.

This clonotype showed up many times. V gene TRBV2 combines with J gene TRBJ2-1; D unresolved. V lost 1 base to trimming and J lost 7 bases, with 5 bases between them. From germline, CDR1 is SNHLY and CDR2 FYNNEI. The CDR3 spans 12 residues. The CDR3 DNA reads TGTGCCAGCAGTGAAGACGCTAATGAGCAGTTCTTC. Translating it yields CASSEDANEQFF.

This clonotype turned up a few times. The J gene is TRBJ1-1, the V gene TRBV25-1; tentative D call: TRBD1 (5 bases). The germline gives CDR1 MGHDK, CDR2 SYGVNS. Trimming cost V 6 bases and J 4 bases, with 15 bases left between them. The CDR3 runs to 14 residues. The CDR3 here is CASSEGVSVTEAFF. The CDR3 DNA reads TGTGCCAGCAGCGAAGGGGTGTCCGTCACTGAAGCTTTCTTT.

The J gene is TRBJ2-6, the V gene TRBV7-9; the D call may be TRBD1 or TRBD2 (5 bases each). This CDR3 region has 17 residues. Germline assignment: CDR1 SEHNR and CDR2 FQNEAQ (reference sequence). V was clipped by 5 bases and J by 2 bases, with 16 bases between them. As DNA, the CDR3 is TGTGCCAGCAGCCGCGGGTGGGACCTTGCTGGGGCCAACGTCCTGACTTTC. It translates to CASSRGWDLAGANVLTF.

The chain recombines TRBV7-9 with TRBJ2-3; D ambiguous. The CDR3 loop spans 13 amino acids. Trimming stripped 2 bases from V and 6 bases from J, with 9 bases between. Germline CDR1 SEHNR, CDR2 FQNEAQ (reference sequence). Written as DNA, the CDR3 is TGTGCCAGCAGCTTACAGGTTGGGGATACGCAGTATTTT. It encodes CASSLQVGDTQYF.

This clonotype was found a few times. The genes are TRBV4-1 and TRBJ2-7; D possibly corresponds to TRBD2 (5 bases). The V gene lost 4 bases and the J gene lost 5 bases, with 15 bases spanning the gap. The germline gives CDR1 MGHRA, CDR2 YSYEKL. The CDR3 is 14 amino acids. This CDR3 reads CASSPGAAVNEQYV. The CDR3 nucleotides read TGCGCCAGCAGCCCAGGAGCGGCTGTCAACGAGCAGTACGTC.

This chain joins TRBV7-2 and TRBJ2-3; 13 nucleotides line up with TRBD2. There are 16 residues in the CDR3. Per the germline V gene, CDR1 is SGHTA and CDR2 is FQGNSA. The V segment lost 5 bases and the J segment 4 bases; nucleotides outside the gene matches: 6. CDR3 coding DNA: TGTGCCAGCAGCGCCCGACTAGCGGGGGGATCAGATACGCAGTATTTT. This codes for CASSARLAGGSDTQYF.

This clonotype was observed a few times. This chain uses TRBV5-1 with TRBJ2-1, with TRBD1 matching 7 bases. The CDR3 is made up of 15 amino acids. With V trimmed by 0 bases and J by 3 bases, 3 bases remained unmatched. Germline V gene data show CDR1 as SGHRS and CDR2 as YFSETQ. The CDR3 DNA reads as TGCGCCAGCAGCTTGGAGGCAGGGGGCTACAATGAGCAGTTCTTC. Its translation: CASSLEAGGYNEQFF.

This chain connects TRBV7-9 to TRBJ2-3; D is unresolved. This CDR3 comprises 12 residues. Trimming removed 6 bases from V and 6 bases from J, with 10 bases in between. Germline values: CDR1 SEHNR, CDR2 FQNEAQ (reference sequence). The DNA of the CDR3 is TGTGCCAGCAGTTCAGAGTGGGATACGCAGTATTTT. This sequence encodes CASSSEWDTQYF.

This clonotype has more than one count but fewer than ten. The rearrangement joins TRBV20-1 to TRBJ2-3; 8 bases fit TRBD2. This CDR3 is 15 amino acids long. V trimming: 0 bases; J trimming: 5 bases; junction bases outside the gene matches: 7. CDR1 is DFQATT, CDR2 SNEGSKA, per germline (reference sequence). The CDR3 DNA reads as TGCAGTGCTAGAGATCACGGGGGGGCGGGAGATACGCAGTATTTT. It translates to CSARDHGGAGDTQYF.

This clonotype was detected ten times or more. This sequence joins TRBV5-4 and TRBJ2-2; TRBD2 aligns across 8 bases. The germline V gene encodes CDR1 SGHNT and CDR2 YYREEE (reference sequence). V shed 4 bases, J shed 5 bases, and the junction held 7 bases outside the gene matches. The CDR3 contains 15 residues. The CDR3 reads CASSPRTSLTGELFF. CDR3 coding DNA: TGTGCCAGCAGCCCGAGGACTAGCCTAACCGGGGAGCTGTTTTTT. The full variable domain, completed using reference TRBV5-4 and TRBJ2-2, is ETGVTQSPTHLIKTRGQQVTLRCSSQSGHNTVSWYQQALGQGPQFIFQYYREEENGRGNFPPRFSGLQFPNYSSELNVNALELDDSALYLCASSPRTSLTGELFFGEGSRLTVL.

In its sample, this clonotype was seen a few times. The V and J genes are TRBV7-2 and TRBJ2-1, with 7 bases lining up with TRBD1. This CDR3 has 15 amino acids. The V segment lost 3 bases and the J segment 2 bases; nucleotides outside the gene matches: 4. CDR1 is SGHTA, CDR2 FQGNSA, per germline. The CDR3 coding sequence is TGTGCCAGCAGCTTTCGACAGGGACCCTACAATGAGCAGTTCTTC. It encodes CASSFRQGPYNEQFF.

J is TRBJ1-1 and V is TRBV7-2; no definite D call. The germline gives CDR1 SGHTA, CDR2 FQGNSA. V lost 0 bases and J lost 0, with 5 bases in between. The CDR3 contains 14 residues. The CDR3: CTSSLAVVNTEAFF. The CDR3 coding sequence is TGTACCAGCAGCTTAGCAGTGGTGAACACTGAAGCTTTCTTT.

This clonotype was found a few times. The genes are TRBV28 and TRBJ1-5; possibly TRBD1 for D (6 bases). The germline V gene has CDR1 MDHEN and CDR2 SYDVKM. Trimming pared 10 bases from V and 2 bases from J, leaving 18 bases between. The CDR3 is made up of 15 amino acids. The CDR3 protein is CAILGGAGGNQPQHF. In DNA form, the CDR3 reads TGTGCCATCCTAGGGGGGGCAGGGGGCAATCAGCCCCAGCATTTT.

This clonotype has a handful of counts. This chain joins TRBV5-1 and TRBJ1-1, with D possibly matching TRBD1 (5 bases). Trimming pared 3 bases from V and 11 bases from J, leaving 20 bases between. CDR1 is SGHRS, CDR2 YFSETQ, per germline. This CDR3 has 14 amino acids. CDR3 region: CASSSGVWTGDAFF. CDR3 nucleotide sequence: TGCGCCAGCAGCTCTGGGGTCTGGACGGGGGATGCTTTCTTT. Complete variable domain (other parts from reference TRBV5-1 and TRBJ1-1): KAGVTQTPRYLIKTRGQQVTLSCSPISGHRSVSWYQQTPGQGLQFLFEYFSETQRNKGNFPGRFSGRQFSNSRSEMNVSTLELGDSALYLCASSSGVWTGDAFFGQGTRLTVV.

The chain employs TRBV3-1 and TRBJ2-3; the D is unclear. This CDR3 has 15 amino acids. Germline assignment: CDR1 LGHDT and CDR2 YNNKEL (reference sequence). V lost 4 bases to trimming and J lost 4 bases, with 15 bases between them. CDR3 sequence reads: CASSPTLRFADTQYF. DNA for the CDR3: TGTGCCAGCAGCCCCACTCTCAGGTTCGCAGATACGCAGTATTTT.

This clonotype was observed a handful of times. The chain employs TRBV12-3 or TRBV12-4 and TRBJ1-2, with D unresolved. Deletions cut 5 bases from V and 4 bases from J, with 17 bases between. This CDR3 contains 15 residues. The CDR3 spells CASSPRRESFYGYTF. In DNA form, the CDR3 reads TGTGCCAGCAGTCCCCGTCGTGAAAGTTTCTATGGCTACACCTTC.

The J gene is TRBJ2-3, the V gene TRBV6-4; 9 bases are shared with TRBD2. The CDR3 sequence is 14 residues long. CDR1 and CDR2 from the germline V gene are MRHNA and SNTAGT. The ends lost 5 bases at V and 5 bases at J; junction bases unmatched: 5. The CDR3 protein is CASSKLAGQDTQYF. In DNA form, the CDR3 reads TGTGCCAGCAGTAAGCTAGCGGGACAAGATACGCAGTATTTT.